Sequencing of this TCR beta chain was carried out in a study of technical replicates of blood from a few donors. Here immunoSEQ multiplex PCR was the method, and the copy in TCRdb shows in-frame clones only, minus some. This sample has more than 13,000 clones, with approximately 80% found just once. The sequenced material came from PBMCs. The clonotype was recovered from a human donor in good health.

The CDR3 protein is CASSDGTRDRNQPQHF. Written as DNA, the CDR3 is TGTGCCAGCAGCGACGGGACAAGGGATCGCAATCAGCCCCAGCATTTT. The chain is built from TRBV7-6 and TRBJ1-5, with D perhaps matching TRBD1 (6 bases). Germline CDR1 reads SGHVS; CDR2 reads FNYEAQ. The V end was cut by 5 bases, the J end by 2 bases, with 16 bases between. The CDR3 extends over 16 amino acids. Drawing the rest from reference TRBV7-6 and TRBJ1-5, the complete variable domain is GAGVSQSPRYKVTKRGQDVALRCDPISGHVSLYWYRQALGQGPEFLTYFNYEAQQDKSGLPNDRFSAERPEGSISTLTIQRTEQRDSAMYRCASSDGTRDRNQPQHFGDGTRLSIL.